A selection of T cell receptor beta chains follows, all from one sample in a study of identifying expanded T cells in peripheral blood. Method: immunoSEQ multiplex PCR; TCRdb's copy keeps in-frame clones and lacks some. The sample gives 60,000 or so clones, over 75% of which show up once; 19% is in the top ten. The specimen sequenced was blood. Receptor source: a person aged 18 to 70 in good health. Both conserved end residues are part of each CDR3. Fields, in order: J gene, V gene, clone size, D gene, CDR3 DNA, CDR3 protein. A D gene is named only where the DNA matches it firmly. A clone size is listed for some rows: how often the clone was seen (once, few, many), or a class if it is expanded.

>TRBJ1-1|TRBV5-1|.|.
TGCGCCAGCAGCTTAAAGACAGACTTGAACACTGAAGCTTTCTTT
CASSLKTDLNTEAFF
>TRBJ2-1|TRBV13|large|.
TGTGCCAGCAGCTCTACTCGAGAAGGAGGTTGGGATGAGCAGTTCTTC
CASSSTREGGWDEQFF
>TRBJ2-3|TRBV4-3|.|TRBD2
TGCGCCAGCAGCCTAGCTAGCGGGAGGAGGTCAGATACGCAGTATTTT
CASSLASGRRSDTQYF
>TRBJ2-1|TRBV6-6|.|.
TGTGCCAGCAGTAGCCATGCGGGGCGGAATGAGCAGTTCTTC
CASSSHAGRNEQFF
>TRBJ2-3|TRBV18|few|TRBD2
TGTGCCAGCTCACCGGGACTAGGAAGAGATACGCAGTATTTT
CASSPGLGRDTQYF
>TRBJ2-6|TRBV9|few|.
TGTGCCAGCAGCGTAGGAGGGCCTGGGGCCAACGTCCTGACTTTC
CASSVGGPGANVLTF
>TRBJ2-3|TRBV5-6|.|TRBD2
TGTGCCAGCAGCTGGGGACTAGGAGAGTCAGATACGCAGTATTTT
CASSWGLGESDTQYF
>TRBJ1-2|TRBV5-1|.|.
TGCGCCAGCAGCTTGGAGGCAGACTATGGCTACACCTTC
CASSLEADYGYTF
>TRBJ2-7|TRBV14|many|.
TGTGCCAGCAGTCTTATTCACGGCTACGAGCAGTACTTC
CASSLIHGYEQYF
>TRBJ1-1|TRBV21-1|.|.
TGTGCCAGCAGCCCCCCCAGGACAGGGGGCGCCGACACTGAAGCTTTCTTT
CASSPPRTGGADTEAFF
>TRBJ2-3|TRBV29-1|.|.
TGCAGCTTCAGGATCACAGATACGCAGTATTTT
CSFRITDTQYF
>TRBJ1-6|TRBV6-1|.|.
TGTGCCAGCAGTGAAACAAGAAGCTCCTATAATTCACCCCTCCACTTT
CASSETRSSYNSPLHF
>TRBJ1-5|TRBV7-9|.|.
TGTGCCAGCAGCTACCGACGGCACAATCAGCCCCAGCATTTT
CASSYRRHNQPQHF
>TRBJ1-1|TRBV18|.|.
TGTGCCAGCTCACAGCAGGGAGTGAACACTGAAGCTTTCTTT
CASSQQGVNTEAFF
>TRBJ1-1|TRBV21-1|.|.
TGTGCCAGCAGCCTCGGGACAGTTTTTAACACTGAAGCTTTCTTT
CASSLGTVFNTEAFF
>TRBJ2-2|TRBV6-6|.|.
TGTGCCAGCAGTTACGATCGACTGACCACCGGGGAGCTGTTTTTT
CASSYDRLTTGELFF
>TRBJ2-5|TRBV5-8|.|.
TGTGCCAGCAGCTTGGAAACGCGAAAGGGGAGCGAAGAGACCCAGTACTTC
CASSLETRKGSEETQYF
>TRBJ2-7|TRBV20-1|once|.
TGCAGTGCTGGCTCCCTTTACGAGCAGTACTTC
CSAGSLYEQYF
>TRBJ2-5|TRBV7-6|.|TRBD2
TGTGCCAGCAGCCCCAGGACTAGGGAAGAGACCCAGTACTTC
CASSPRTREETQYF
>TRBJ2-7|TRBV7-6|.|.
TGTGCCAGCAGCCCACGCTCGGGCCACGAGCAGTACTTC
CASSPRSGHEQYF
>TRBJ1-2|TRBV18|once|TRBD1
TGTGCCAGCTCCGTATCTGGAGGGGGCGGCTATGGCTACACCTTC
CASSVSGGGGYGYTF
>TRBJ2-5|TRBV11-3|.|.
TGTGCCAGCAGCTCGAGGGGGGGACGGGCTAAAGAGACCCAGTACTTC
CASSSRGGRAKETQYF
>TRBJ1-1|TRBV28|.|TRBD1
TGTGCCAGCAGTTTATTGGGGGACAGGGATGAAGAAGCTTTCTTT
CASSLLGDRDEEAFF
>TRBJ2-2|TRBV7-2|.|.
TGTGCCAGCAGCTTAGCGTCCGGGGAGCTGTTTTTT
CASSLASGELFF
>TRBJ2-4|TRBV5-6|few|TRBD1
TGTGCCAGCAGCTTGGGGCCGGGACAGGGACGGTTAGCCAAAAACATTCAGTACTTC
CASSLGPGQGRLAKNIQYF
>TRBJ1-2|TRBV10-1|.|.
TGCGCCAGCACAGTCGTAGGTCGACCTCTTCTTGCGGCGGGCTACACCTTC
CASTVVGRPLLAAGYTF
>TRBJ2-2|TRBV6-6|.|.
TGTGCCAGCAGCCCCCTCGGGCAGGGCTACACCGGGGAGCTGTTTTTT
CASSPLGQGYTGELFF
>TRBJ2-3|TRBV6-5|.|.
TGTGCCAGCAGTTACTCGCTAGGTGCATCAGATACGCAGTATTTT
CASSYSLGASDTQYF